This TCR beta chain was obtained from a study of CD8 T cells in ankylosing spondylitis. TCRdb fed the 5' RACE reads into MiXCR, producing one record per CDR3 protein. This sample has 250,000 to 400,000 distinct CDR3 sequences, with roughly 11% found just once. This CDR3 comprises 14 residues. V lost 8 bases and J lost 7; bases outside the gene matches: 7. The sample comprised blood, either unsorted or a sorted T cell fraction (not recorded which). This chain connects TRBV12-3 or TRBV12-4 to TRBJ2-1; 11 bases align to TRBD1. The sequence was collected from a female donor with ankylosing spondylitis or in good health (not recorded which). CDR3 protein: CASHRDRGTNEQFF. The CDR3, as DNA: TGTGCCAGCCACCGGGACAGGGGGACGAATGAGCAGTTCTTC.